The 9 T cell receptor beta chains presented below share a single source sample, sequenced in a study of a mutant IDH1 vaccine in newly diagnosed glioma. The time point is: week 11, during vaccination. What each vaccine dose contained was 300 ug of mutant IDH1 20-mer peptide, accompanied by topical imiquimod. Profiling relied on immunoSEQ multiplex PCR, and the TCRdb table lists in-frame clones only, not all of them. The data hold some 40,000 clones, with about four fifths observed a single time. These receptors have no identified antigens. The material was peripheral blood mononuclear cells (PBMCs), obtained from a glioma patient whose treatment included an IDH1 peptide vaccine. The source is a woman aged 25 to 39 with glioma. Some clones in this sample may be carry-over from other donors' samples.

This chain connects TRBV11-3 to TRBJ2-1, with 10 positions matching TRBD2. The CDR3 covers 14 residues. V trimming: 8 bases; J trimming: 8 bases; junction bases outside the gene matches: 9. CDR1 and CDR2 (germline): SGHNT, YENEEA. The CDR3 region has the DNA TGTGCCAGCGGCAAAGGACTAGCGGATTATGAGCAGTTCTTC. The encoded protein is CASGKGLADYEQFF.

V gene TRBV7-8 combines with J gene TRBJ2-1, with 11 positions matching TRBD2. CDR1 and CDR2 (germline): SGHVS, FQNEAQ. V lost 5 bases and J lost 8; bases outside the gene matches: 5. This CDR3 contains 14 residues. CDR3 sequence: CASSPGTSGDEQFF. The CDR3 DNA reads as TGTGCCAGCAGCCCGGGGACTAGCGGCGATGAGCAGTTCTTC.

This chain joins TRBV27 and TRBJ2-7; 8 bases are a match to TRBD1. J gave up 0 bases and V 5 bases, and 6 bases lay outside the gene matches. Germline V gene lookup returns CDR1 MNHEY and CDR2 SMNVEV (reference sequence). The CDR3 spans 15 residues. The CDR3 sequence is CASSPTGTGSYEQYF. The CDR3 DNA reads TGTGCCAGCAGTCCAACAGGGACAGGCTCCTACGAGCAGTACTTC.

CDR3 in DNA: TGCGCCAGCAGCCCCCTGCCGGGACAGGGCTATGGCTACACCTTC. Translated, it gives CASSPLPGQGYGYTF. V gene TRBV4-1 combines with J gene TRBJ1-2; 9 bases map to TRBD1. Per the germline V gene, CDR1 is MGHRA and CDR2 is YSYEKL. The CDR3 extends over 15 amino acids. The V and J ends lost 4 bases and 4 bases, in that order; junction bases with no gene match: 7.

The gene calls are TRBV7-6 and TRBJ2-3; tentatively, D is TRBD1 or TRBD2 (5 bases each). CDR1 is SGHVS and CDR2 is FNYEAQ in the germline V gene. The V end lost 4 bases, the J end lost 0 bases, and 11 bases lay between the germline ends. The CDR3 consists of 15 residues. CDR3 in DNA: TGTGCCAGCAGCTCCGCCGGGGCTAGCACAGATACGCAGTATTTT. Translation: CASSSAGASTDTQYF.

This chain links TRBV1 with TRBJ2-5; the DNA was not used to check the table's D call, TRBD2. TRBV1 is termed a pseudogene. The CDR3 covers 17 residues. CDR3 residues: CTSSPGLAGAIVETQYF. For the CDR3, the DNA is TGCACCAGCAGCCCGGGACTAGCGGGAGCAATAGTAGAGACCCAGTACTTC.

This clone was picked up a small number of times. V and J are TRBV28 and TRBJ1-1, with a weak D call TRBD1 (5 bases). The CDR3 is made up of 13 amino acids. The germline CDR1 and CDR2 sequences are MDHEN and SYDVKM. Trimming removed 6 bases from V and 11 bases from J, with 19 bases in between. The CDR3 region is CASSPGGRMLAFF. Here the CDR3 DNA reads TGTGCCAGCAGCCCGGGGGGGAGGATGTTGGCTTTCTTT.

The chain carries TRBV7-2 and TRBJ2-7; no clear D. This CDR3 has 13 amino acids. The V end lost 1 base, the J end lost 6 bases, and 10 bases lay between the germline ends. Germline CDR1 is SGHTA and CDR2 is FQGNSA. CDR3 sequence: CASSLVGSSEQYF. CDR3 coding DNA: TGTGCCAGCAGCTTAGTGGGGTCTAGCGAGCAGTACTTC.

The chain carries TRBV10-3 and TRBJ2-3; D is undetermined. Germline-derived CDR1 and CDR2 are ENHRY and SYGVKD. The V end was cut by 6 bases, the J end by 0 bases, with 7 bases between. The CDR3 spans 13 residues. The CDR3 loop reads CAIRVASTDTQYF. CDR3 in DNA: TGTGCCATCAGGGTAGCTAGCACAGATACGCAGTATTTT.